This T cell receptor (beta chain) was identified during a study of human T cells and chemical hapten exposure. Germline V gene lookup returns CDR1 MNHEY and CDR2 SMNVEV (reference sequence). The CDR3 is 14 residues long. Trimming removed 5 bases at V and 7 bases at J, with 12 bases between. This clonotype was counted only a few times. The antigen remains unidentified. Unique molecular identifiers were attached to individual cDNA molecules within the library. Authors' processing steps: A per-sample median of around 100,000 TCRs was observed, with counts ranging from roughly 20,000 to 700,000. Using its own MiXCR run on the 5' RACE reads, TCRdb lists one record per CDR3 protein. The V and J calls and clone size are TCRdb's, not the authors'. This sample yields 110,000 or so distinct CDR3 sequences, of which around a fifth are seen a single time; around 2.7% belongs to the top ten. Blood, whole and unfractionated, served as the source for total RNA extraction.

Study-level points and caveats: Once DPC sensitization occurred, TCRs above 1 in 1000 frequency showed no change.

The clonotype was recovered from a human donor in good health. The J gene is TRBJ1-6, the V gene TRBV27; D gene uncertain. CDR3 in DNA: TGTGCCAGCAGTGGACCAACCAAGAATTCACCCCTCCACTTT. Its protein is CASSGPTKNSPLHF.